Sequencing of this TCR beta chain was carried out in a study of T cells after yellow fever vaccination. Notes on the study in general: The CD4 and CD8 compartments had a small share of their clonotypes in common. The study re-detected most primary-vaccination clones after the booster (under 97% CD4, roughly 85% CD8).

Details on this clonotype: The antigen remains unidentified.

Template switching with 5'RACE generated the TCR cDNA and added a universal primer site and UMIs. TCRdb reprocessed the 5' RACE reads with MiXCR, giving one entry per CDR3 protein. Of 150,000 to 200,000 distinct CDR3 sequences in the sample, around 8.5% were seen once. The input for sequencing was CD8+ T cells sorted from PBMCs, taken 45 days after the yellow fever booster vaccination. The clonotype originates from a man younger than 30 who received the YFV17D yellow fever vaccine.

Here the CDR3 reads CASSFISTDTQYF. The CDR3 DNA follows: TGTGCCAGCAGCTTTATTAGCACAGATACGCAGTATTTT. V usage is TRBV13 and J usage is TRBJ2-3; the D is unclear. The CDR3 contains 13 residues. Germline CDR1 and CDR2: PRHDT and FYEKMQ (reference sequence). V was pared by 3 bases and J by 0 bases, with 4 bases between.